One and the same sample provided the 9 T cell receptor delta chains below, sequenced in a study of gamma-delta T cells after stem cell transplantation. TCRdb ran CATT on the RT-PCR reads. The profile shows more than 1,500 delta-chain clones, less than 6.5% of them singletons. Sequenced sample: gamma-delta T cells. Receptors were obtained from a human donor. It is not recorded whose cells these are; they may come from a transplant donor.

This clone has at least ten counts. This probably arose from a read error, given a far larger clone one base away. The genes are TRDV2 and TRDJ3; D may be TRDD3 (5 bases). The germline gives CDR1 GEAIGNYY, CDR2 EKD. The CDR3 runs 16 residues. The CDR3 DNA reads TGTGCCTGTGACGCCAGACTATCCTGGGACACCCGACAGGTGTTTTTC. Protein: CACDARLSWDTRQVFF.

With regard to this clone: This probably arose from a read error, given a far larger clone one base away. The chain couples TRDV2 to TRDJ1, with 8 bases identical to TRDD3. The CDR3 totals 22 residues. The J segment lost 0 bases and the V segment lost 0 bases, leaving 23 bases of the junction unmatched. Germline V gives CDR1 GEAIGNYY, CDR2 EKD. The CDR3 sequence: CACDTVPGEMRGYRTYTDKLIF. For the CDR3, the DNA is TGTGCCTGTGACACCGTCCCTGGGGAGATGAGGGGATACCGGACGTACACCGATAAACTCATCTTT.

This clone came up a few times. This likely traces to a read error, being one base from a far larger clone. The identical CDR3 is also encoded by other nucleotide sequences in the sample. This chain joins TRDV2 and TRDJ4; the D gene is possibly TRDD2 (5 bases). Trimming shortened V by 3 bases and J by 0 bases, and 25 bases separated the two germline ends. CDR1 and CDR2 from the germline V gene are GEAIGNYY and EKD. CDR3 size: 18 residues. CDR3 nucleotide sequence: TGTGCCTGTGACGATGGCCTTCACCGACCGCAATTTACCAGACCCCTGATCTTT. It encodes CACDDGLHRPQFTRPLIF.

To note about this clone: Since a far larger clone is one base different, this is likely a read error. This specimen includes other DNA sequences encoding the same CDR3. The gene calls are TRDV2 and TRDJ1, with D possibly matching TRDD3 (6 bases). CDR1 is GEAIGNYY and CDR2 is EKD in the germline V gene. The CDR3 consists of 17 residues. V was pared by 3 bases and J by 0 bases, with 19 bases between. The CDR3 sequence: CACDYWGDHSYTDKLIF. CDR3 DNA sequence: TGTGCCTGTGACTATTGGGGGGACCATTCGTACACCGATAAACTCATCTTT.

This clone was observed a handful of times. A far larger clone is one nucleotide away, so this likely arose from a read error. The sample holds other DNA sequences that translate to the same CDR3. The chain links TRDV2 to TRDJ1, with 11 bases identical to TRDD3. Germline assignment: CDR1 GEAIGNYY and CDR2 EKD. CDR3 length: 20 residues. V was clipped by 3 bases and J by 3 bases; unmatched bases: 20. The CDR3 coding sequence is TGTGCCTGTGACCTATTGGGGGATACGCGAAGGAGAAACTGGTCCGATAAACTCATCTTT. Amino acid sequence: CACDLLGDTRRRNWSDKLIF.

This clone is deemed medium-sized (0.01 to 0.1%). A far larger clone lies a single base away; this is likely a read error. The chain carries TRDV1 and TRDJ1; D not certain. This CDR3 spans 16 amino acids. The germline V gene encodes CDR1 TSWWSYY and CDR2 QGS. Deletions cut 2 bases from V and 0 bases from J, with 13 bases between. The CDR3 nucleotides read TGTGCTCTTGGGGAAGACCCACGCCGGTACACCGATAAACTCATCTTT. Protein sequence: CALGEDPRRYTDKLIF.

This clone was recorded a few times. A far bigger clonotype differs at one base, so this is likely a read error. At the DNA level, this CDR3 is encoded by other sequences in the same sample as well. The chain has TRDV2 and TRDJ1; TRDD3 agrees at 10 bases. The CDR3 loop spans 17 amino acids. CDR1 GEAIGNYY and CDR2 EKD come from the germline V gene. CDR3 bases: TGTGCCTGGACCTTCGGTACTGGGGGATCCCACACCGATAAACTCATCTTC. This gives the protein CAWTFGTGGSHTDKLIF.

About this clone itself: This probably arose from a read error, given a far larger clone one base away. The V gene is TRDV1, the J gene TRDJ1; D may correspond to TRDD2 or TRDD3 (9 bases each). Germline V gene data show CDR1 as TSWWSYY and CDR2 as QGS. This CDR3 has 28 amino acids. The V end lost 5 bases, the J end lost 2 bases, and 54 bases lay between the germline ends. In DNA form, the CDR3 reads TGTGCTCTTGGGTCTTATCGCCCTTCCTACTTTGGAGGGGTACTGGGGGACCACCATAGAGATCGTACCGATAAACTCATCTTT. Amino acid sequence: CALGSYRPSYFGGVLGDHHRDRTDKLIF.

About this clone: The protein in TCRdb stems from a much larger clone and differs at residue 14 from this DNA's translation, likely a read error; here the protein is translated from the DNA. The chain has TRDV2 and TRDJ1; 8 nucleotides line up with TRDD3. The germline gives CDR1 GEAIGNYY, CDR2 EKD. The CDR3 runs 17 residues. This CDR3 is CACDYWGDHSYTDRLIF. The DNA of the CDR3 is TGTGCCTGTGACTACTGGGGGGACCATTCGTACACCGATAGACTCATCTTT.